The rows below give T cell receptor beta chains drawn from one sample of a study of T-cell reconstitution after alpha-beta-depleted transplantation in children. In TCRdb, the PCR reads were re-called with MiXCR into one record per CDR3 protein. Here the sample spans 330,000 or so distinct CDR3 sequences, roughly a tenth being singletons. The sample consisted of PBMCs, taken before TCRalphabeta/CD19-depleted stem cell transplant. The receptor set was obtained from a boy under two years old with acute myeloid leukemia, due to receive a stem cell transplant. The CDR3 runs from the conserved cysteine through the conserved F or W. The order of the fields is D gene, J gene, V gene, clone size, CDR3 DNA, CDR3 protein. The D gene is left open where the match is weak. Clone sizes are given selectively: once, few, many, or a class where the clone is expanded.

TRBD1 TRBJ2-1 TRBV28 many TGTGCCAGCAGTCCCTCGGGACAGGCCTACAATGAGCAGTTCTTC CASSPSGQAYNEQFF
NA TRBJ1-5 TRBV7-8 few TGTGCCAGCAGCTTAGCGGGGGCGCGTCAGCCCCAGCATTTT CASSLAGARQPQHF
NA TRBJ1-1 TRBV5-1 many TGCGCCAGCAGCTTGGACGTCGGCTTCATGAACACTGAAGCTTTCTTT CASSLDVGFMNTEAFF
TRBD2 TRBJ2-1 TRBV20-1 many TGCAGTGCTCCTTGGGTAGCGGGAGGCCTCTACAATGAGCAGTTCTTC CSAPWVAGGLYNEQFF
NA TRBJ1-2 TRBV4-3 few TGCGCCAGCAGCCAAACCGAGGAGGGGAACTATGGCTACACCTTC CASSQTEEGNYGYTF
NA TRBJ1-3 TRBV19 few TGTGCCAGTAGTAAACTCTCTGGAAACACCATATATTTT CASSKLSGNTIYF
TRBD1 TRBJ1-2 TRBV5-1 many TGCGCCAGCAGCTTCTGGACAGGATTTTACTATGGCTACACCTTC CASSFWTGFYYGYTF
NA TRBJ2-7 TRBV2 many TGTGCCAGCAGTGAAGAGGGGGACTACGAGCAGTACTTC CASSEEGDYEQYF
TRBD1 TRBJ1-2 TRBV28 many TGTGCCAGCAGTTTAGCAGGGGGAACTAACTATGGCTACACCTTC CASSLAGGTNYGYTF
NA TRBJ2-1 TRBV19 NA TGTGCCAGTAGTAGGAACCCAACCTACAATGAGCAGTTCTTC CASSRNPTYNEQFF
NA TRBJ2-3 TRBV7-3 NA TGTGCCAGCAGCTTCGGCCAAGATACGCAGTATTTT CASSFGQDTQYF
TRBD2 TRBJ2-7 TRBV5-1 few TGCGCCAGCAGCCCGGATCCCGGACTAGCGGGAGTTGTCTACGAGCAGTACTTC CASSPDPGLAGVVYEQYF
TRBD2 TRBJ2-1 TRBV10-3 few TGTGCCACCCGGGGGACTAGCGCGAATGAGCAGTTCTTC CATRGTSANEQFF
NA TRBJ1-6 TRBV6-1 many TGTGCCAGTAGCAGAGGTGCCTATAATTCACCCCTCCACTTT CASSRGAYNSPLHF
NA TRBJ2-7 TRBV20-1 many TGCAGTGCTAGTCGGTTCGGGGGGCCCTCCTACGAGCAGTACTTC CSASRFGGPSYEQYF
TRBD1 TRBJ2-7 TRBV4-3 many TGCGCCAGCAGCACCCGGGACAGAGACTACGAGCAGTACTTC CASSTRDRDYEQYF
NA TRBJ1-2 TRBV10-3 few TGTGCCATCAGTGAGCCTGGAGGGGTCAACTATGGCTACACCTTC CAISEPGGVNYGYTF
TRBD1 TRBJ2-1 TRBV29-1 many TGCAGCGCAAAGTTAGGGACAGGCTCCTACAATGAGCAGTTCTTC CSAKLGTGSYNEQFF
TRBD2 TRBJ2-2 TRBV29-1 few TGCAGCGTTGATATTAGCGGGGGCGCGAACACCGGGGAGCTGTTTTTT CSVDISGGANTGELFF
TRBD2 TRBJ2-1 TRBV3-1 many TGTGCCAGCAGCCGACTAGCGGGGGGGAATGAGCAGTTCTTC CASSRLAGGNEQFF
NA TRBJ1-3 TRBV7-2 few TGTGCCAGCAGCTTGGACATCGGGGCTAGAAACACCATATATTTT CASSLDIGARNTIYF
NA TRBJ1-1 TRBV29-1 many TGCAGCGTTGAATCACTCGAGGTCCGAGGCCCTGAAGCTTTCTTT CSVESLEVRGPEAFF
NA TRBJ1-1 TRBV2 many TGTGCCAGCCGTTATGGGGGGGTCACTGAAGCTTTCTTT CASRYGGVTEAFF
TRBD1 TRBJ1-5 TRBV12-3/TRBV12-4 many TGTGCCAGCAGGCCGGACAGGGGGTCCAATCAGCCCCAGCATTTT CASRPDRGSNQPQHF
NA TRBJ2-1 TRBV20-1 NA TGCAGTGCTAGGGGCCTCATCACCCCGAAATACAATGAGCAGTTCTTC CSARGLITPKYNEQFF
TRBD2 TRBJ2-1 TRBV4-2 many TGTGCCAGCAGCCATGAACTAGCGGACCTCTACAATGAGCAGTTCTTC CASSHELADLYNEQFF
NA TRBJ2-5 TRBV20-1 many TGCAGTGCTAGGGTTCCCGGTACAAGGGAGACCCAGTACTTC CSARVPGTRETQYF
NA TRBJ2-7 TRBV25-1 many TGTGCCAGCAGTGTCGCAGGGGATTACGAGCAGTACTTC CASSVAGDYEQYF
NA TRBJ2-2 TRBV28 NA TGTGCCAGCAGTTTTACGGACATCTATACCGGGGAGCTGTTTTTT CASSFTDIYTGELFF
NA TRBJ2-7 TRBV29-1 many TGCAGCGTTGAGTTCCGGGCCTACGAGCAGTACTTC CSVEFRAYEQYF
NA TRBJ1-2 TRBV5-6 NA TGTGCCAGCAGCCGTCAGGGCAGAGGAAACACCTTC CASSRQGRGNTF
TRBD1 TRBJ2-1 TRBV20-1 few TGCAGTCGGACAGGGGTTAGCGGGCAGTTCTTC CSRTGVSGQFF
TRBD1 TRBJ2-1 TRBV28 many TGTGCCAGCAGTTTACCCGGGACAGCCTACAATGAGCAGTTCTTC CASSLPGTAYNEQFF
TRBD1 TRBJ2-7 TRBV29-1 many TGCAGCGTTGAAACCCGGGACAGCTACGAGCAGTACTTC CSVETRDSYEQYF
NA TRBJ1-1 TRBV4-3 NA TGCGCCAGCAGCCAACAGGGGAGGAACACTGAAGCTTTCTTT CASSQQGRNTEAFF
NA TRBJ1-2 TRBV11-2 many TGTGCCAGCAGTCCACCGGACTATGGCTACACCTTC CASSPPDYGYTF
NA TRBJ2-7 TRBV24-1 many TGTGCCACCAGTGATTCCCTCAAATTCGAGCAGTACTTC CATSDSLKFEQYF
NA TRBJ2-2 TRBV4-2 many TGTGCCAGCAGCCAAACAGCGGGCACCGGGGAGCTGTTTTTT CASSQTAGTGELFF
TRBD1 TRBJ1-2 TRBV28 many TGTGCCAGCAGTTTAGGTGGGACAGGCATCTATGGCTACACCTTC CASSLGGTGIYGYTF
NA TRBJ1-1 TRBV4-2 NA TGTGCCAGCAGCCAAGATCCCGGGGGCATGAACACTGAAGCTTTCTTT CASSQDPGGMNTEAFF
NA TRBJ2-7 TRBV7-8 few TGTGCCAGCAGCTTGGAGGGTCCCCGTGGAGAGTACGAGCAGTACTTC CASSLEGPRGEYEQYF
NA TRBJ2-7 TRBV5-1 many TGCGCCAGCAGCTTGGGGACAGGAAGGTTCGGGACTAGTGGCGAGCAGTACTTC CASSLGTGRFGTSGEQYF
TRBD1 TRBJ1-6 TRBV28 many TGTGCCAGCAGTTTATCCCCAGGGGGACATTCACCCCTCCACTTT CASSLSPGGHSPLHF
NA TRBJ2-1 TRBV10-3 few TGTGCCATCAGCCAGGGGGCAAGAGCGGGAGTGTCAGGGGAGCAGTTCTTC CAISQGARAGVSGEQFF
NA TRBJ2-7 TRBV27 few TGTGCCAGCAGTGAGGACATCGCGCCCTACGAGCAGTACTTC CASSEDIAPYEQYF
TRBD2 TRBJ2-1 TRBV12-3/TRBV12-4 many TGTGCCAGCAGTCTGCAGACTAGCGGGGCATACAATGAGCAGTTCTTC CASSLQTSGAYNEQFF
TRBD2 TRBJ2-7 TRBV20-1 many TGCAGTGCCGAGCTACTAGCGGCCTACGAGCAGTACTTC CSAELLAAYEQYF
TRBD2 TRBJ2-5 TRBV12-3/TRBV12-4 many TGTGCCAGCAGTCCTAGAGCGGGGGTCCAAGAGACCCAGTACTTC CASSPRAGVQETQYF
NA TRBJ1-5 TRBV28 many TGTGCCAGCAGCTCCCCTCTCACTAATCAGCCCCAGCATTTT CASSSPLTNQPQHF
NA TRBJ2-1 TRBV7-3 NA TGTGCCAGCAGCTTAACACAAATCGGTGAGCAGTTCTTC CASSLTQIGEQFF
NA TRBJ1-1 TRBV6-1 NA TGTGCCAGCAATCCGGGACAATCGAACACTGAAGCTTTCTTT CASNPGQSNTEAFF
NA TRBJ1-2 TRBV21-1 few TGTGCCAGCAGCAAAACCGGGGGGCGGAATGGCTACACCTTC CASSKTGGRNGYTF
NA TRBJ2-3 TRBV7-3 many TGTGCCAGCAGCCCGATACAGGGAGATACGCAGTATTTT CASSPIQGDTQYF
NA TRBJ2-2 TRBV11-3 many TGTGCCAGCAGCTTAGATGGCCGCATCGGGGAGCTGTTTTTT CASSLDGRIGELFF
TRBD1 TRBJ1-4 TRBV7-9 few TGTGCCAGCAGCGTTTCAAACAGGGGTAATGAAAAACTGTTTTTT CASSVSNRGNEKLFF
TRBD2 TRBJ2-3 TRBV5-4 NA TGTGCCAGCAGCTTCCCGGGACTAGCGGGGCCCTATACGCAGTATTTT CASSFPGLAGPYTQYF
TRBD1 TRBJ2-7 TRBV20-1 many TGCAGTGCTAGTGACCACCCGACAGGGACCTACGAGCAGTACTTC CSASDHPTGTYEQYF
NA TRBJ2-4 TRBV20-1 many TGCAGTGCTAGAGCGACGGGAGAAACCAAAAACATTCAGTACTTC CSARATGETKNIQYF